These 10 T cell receptor beta chains share one sample of origin, sequenced in a study of cytomegalovirus exposure and HLA in healthy donors. The PCR ran on 60 Vbeta and 13 Jbeta primers. This table comes from immunoSEQ multiplex PCR, and its TCRdb copy is limited to in-frame clones, with some not included. The table lists approximately 110,000 clones, roughly 76% of them singletons. Source material: PBMCs. Receptors originate from a woman aged 55-69 years in good health and CMV-seropositive.

The chain carries TRBV11-2 and TRBJ2-7; 7 bases map to TRBD2. With V trimmed by 6 bases and J by 3 bases, 11 bases remained unmatched. The CDR3 covers 15 residues. The germline gives CDR1 SGHAT, CDR2 FQNNGV. The CDR3 loop reads CASRGEGPAFYEQYF. CDR3 DNA sequence: TGTGCCAGCAGGGGGGAGGGACCGGCCTTCTACGAGCAGTACTTC.

The rearrangement joins TRBV7-2 to TRBJ2-2, with 10 bases matching TRBD2. The germline gives CDR1 SGHTA, CDR2 FQGNSA. Germline trimming cut 5 bases from V and 7 bases from J; bases unmatched to any gene: 10. The CDR3 totals 16 residues. The CDR3 nucleotides read TGTGCCAGCAGCAAGTTTAGCGGGGGGCCCTACGGGGAGCTGTTTTTT. Protein: CASSKFSGGPYGELFF.

This clone was recorded only once. The V and J genes are TRBV15 and TRBJ2-1, with 8 bases identical to TRBD2. The CDR3 contains 16 residues. Germline CDR1 reads LNHNV; CDR2 reads YYDKDF (reference sequence). The V gene end was trimmed by 1 base and the J gene end by 0 bases; junction bases not matched to a gene: 2. The CDR3 spells CATSRGAGGSYNEQFF. CDR3 nucleotides: TGTGCCACCAGCAGAGGGGCGGGGGGCTCCTACAATGAGCAGTTCTTC.

This clone was picked up a small number of times. The genes are TRBV2 and TRBJ1-2; D not resolved. V was cut by 8 bases and J by 2 bases, with 12 bases left in between. Per germline, CDR1 SNHLY and CDR2 FYNNEI. This CDR3 contains 13 residues. The chain's CDR3 is CASHAVRNYGYTF. DNA for the CDR3: TGTGCCAGCCATGCGGTTAGGAACTATGGCTACACCTTC.

The chain combines TRBV5-1 with TRBJ2-5; TRBD2 is a possible D gene (5 bases). Trimming left V 7 bases short and J 4 bases short, with 14 bases between. Germline loops: CDR1 SGHRS, CDR2 YFSETQ. CDR3 length: 13 amino acids. Written as DNA, the CDR3 is TGCGCCAGCCTAGCAGATTCGGGAGAGACCCAGTACTTC. This translates into CASLADSGETQYF.

CDR3: CATRDRGGVKAFF. The CDR3 bases are TGTGCCACCAGGGACAGGGGAGGTGTGAAAGCTTTCTTT. The rearrangement uses TRBV10-3 and TRBJ1-1; TRBD1 agrees at 10 bases. Germline V gene sequence: CDR1 ENHRY, CDR2 SYGVKD. After removal of 10 bases from V and 9 bases from J, the junction contained 11 bases not matched to a gene. The CDR3 runs 13 residues.

The chain has TRBV19 and TRBJ2-5; TRBD2 aligns across 13 bases. The V gene end was trimmed by 7 bases and the J gene end by 5 bases; junction bases not matched to a gene: 7. Germline values: CDR1 LNHDA, CDR2 SQIVND (reference sequence). The CDR3 length is 15 residues. The CDR3 spells CASKETSGRWETQYF. The CDR3 bases are TGTGCCAGTAAGGAGACTAGCGGGAGGTGGGAGACCCAGTACTTC.

The V and J genes are TRBV30 and TRBJ1-2; no reliable D call. The CDR3 has 15 residues. The V end was cut by 5 bases, the J end by 3 bases, with 19 bases between. The germline gives CDR1 GTSNPN, CDR2 SVGIG (reference sequence). The CDR3 is CAWGRLGRFHYGYTF. The CDR3 coding sequence is TGTGCCTGGGGCCGTCTGGGGAGATTTCACTATGGCTACACCTTC. The whole variable domain, remainder taken from reference TRBV30 and TRBJ1-2, is SQTIHQWPATLVQPVGSPLSLECTVEGTSNPNLYWYRQAAGRGLQLLFYSVGIGQISSEVPQNLSASRPQDRQFILSSKKLLLSDSGFYLCAWGRLGRFHYGYTFGSGTRLTVV.

The chain has TRBV7-8 and TRBJ1-5; 10 nucleotides match TRBD1. The CDR3 runs to 15 residues. V shed 5 bases, J shed 8 bases, and the junction held 9 bases outside the gene matches. Looked up from germline, CDR1 is SGHVS and CDR2 is FQNEAQ. This CDR3 is CASSIRDRGSEPQHF. The CDR3 nucleotides are TGTGCCAGCAGCATCCGGGACAGGGGTTCCGAGCCCCAGCATTTT. The full variable domain, in which reference TRBV7-8 and TRBJ1-5 provide the parts outside the CDR3, is GAGVSQSPRYKVAKRGQDVALRCDPISGHVSLFWYQQALGQGPEFLTYFQNEAQLDKSGLPSDRFFAERPEGSVSTLKIQRTQQEDSAVYLCASSIRDRGSEPQHFGDGTRLSIL.

The chain couples TRBV27 to TRBJ2-1; 11 positions match TRBD2. V was pared by 8 bases and J by 4 bases, with 7 bases of the junction left unmatched. CDR1 is MNHEY, CDR2 SMNVEV, per germline (reference sequence). This CDR3 has 15 amino acids. Here the CDR3 reads CASGIAGGRYNEQFF. The CDR3 nucleotides are TGTGCCAGCGGGATAGCGGGGGGGCGGTACAATGAGCAGTTCTTC.